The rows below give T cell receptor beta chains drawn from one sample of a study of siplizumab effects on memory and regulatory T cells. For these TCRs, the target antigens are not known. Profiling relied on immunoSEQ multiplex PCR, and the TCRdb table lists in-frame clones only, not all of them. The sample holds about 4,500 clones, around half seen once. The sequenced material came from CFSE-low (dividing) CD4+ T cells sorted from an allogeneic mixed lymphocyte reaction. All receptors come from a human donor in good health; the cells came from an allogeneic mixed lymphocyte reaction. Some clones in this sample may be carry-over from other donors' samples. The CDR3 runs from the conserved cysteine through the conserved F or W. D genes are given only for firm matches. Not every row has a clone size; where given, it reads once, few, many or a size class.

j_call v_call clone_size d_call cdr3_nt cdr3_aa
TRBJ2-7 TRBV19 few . TGTGCCAGCAGAGAACCAGGGGCCAGCGAGCAGTACTTC CASREPGASEQYF
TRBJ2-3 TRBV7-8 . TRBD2 TGTGCCAGCAGCTTAGTCCCACTAGCGGGAGCGGATACGCAGTATTTT CASSLVPLAGADTQYF
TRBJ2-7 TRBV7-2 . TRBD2 TGTGCCAGCAGCTTAATGCGGGGGTCCTACGAGCAGTACTTC CASSLMRGSYEQYF
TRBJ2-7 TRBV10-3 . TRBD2 TGTGCCATCAGTGGACTCATGAGCGGGGTATACGAGCAGTACTTC CAISGLMSGVYEQYF
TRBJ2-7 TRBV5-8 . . TGTGCCAGCAGCTTTGGTTACGGGGAGCAGTACTTC CASSFGYGEQYF
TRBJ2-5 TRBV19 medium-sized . TGTGCCAGTAGTTCCCTAGACAAGGCTGAGACCCAGTACTTC CASSSLDKAETQYF
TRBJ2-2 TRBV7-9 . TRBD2 TGTGCCAGCAGCTTAGTGGGACTAGCGGGGGTGAACACCGGGGAGCTGTTTTTT CASSLVGLAGVNTGELFF
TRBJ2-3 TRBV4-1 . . TGCGCCAGCAGCCAGACTCGAGGGGATACGCAGTATTTT CASSQTRGDTQYF
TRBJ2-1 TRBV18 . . TGTGCCAGCTCACCACTTCCAGGGGTGGGTGAGCAGTTCTTC CASSPLPGVGEQFF
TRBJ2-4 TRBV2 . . TGTGCCAGCAGTCGGGGGCTAGCCAAAAACATTCAGTACTTC CASSRGLAKNIQYF
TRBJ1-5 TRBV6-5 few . TGTGCCAGCAGTTACTCGAGGGGACAGCCCCAGCATTTT CASSYSRGQPQHF
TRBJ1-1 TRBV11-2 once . TGTGCCAGCAGCTTAGGGGGACGGAGGAACACTGAAGCTTTCTTT CASSLGGRRNTEAFF
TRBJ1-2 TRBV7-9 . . TGTGCCAGCAGCTTATACCAACAGCCGATTGGGTACACCTTC CASSLYQQPIGYTF
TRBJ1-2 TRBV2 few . TGTGCCAGCAGTGAGTTCGGGACTAACTATGGCTACACCTTC CASSEFGTNYGYTF
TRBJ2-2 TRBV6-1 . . TGTGCCAGCAAGTTCGGGGCGGGAAGAAACGGGGAGCTGTTTTTT CASKFGAGRNGELFF
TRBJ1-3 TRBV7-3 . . TGTGCCAGCAGCGCACGGACGGGCTCTGGAAACACCATATATTTT CASSARTGSGNTIYF
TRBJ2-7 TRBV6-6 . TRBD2 TGTGCCAGCAGTTACTCGAGACTCCCGGGGGGCGAGCAGTACTTC CASSYSRLPGGEQYF
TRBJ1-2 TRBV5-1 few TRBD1 TGCGCCAGCAGCACTTCGGGACAGGGCATCTATGGCTACACCTTC CASSTSGQGIYGYTF
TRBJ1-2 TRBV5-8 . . TGTGCCAGCAGCTTGGGAGCTAACTATGGCTACACCTTC CASSLGANYGYTF
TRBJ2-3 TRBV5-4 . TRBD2 TGTGCCAGCAGCTGGGAGGGATATACGCAGTATTTT CASSWEGYTQYF
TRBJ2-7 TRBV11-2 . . TGTGCCAGCAGCTTAGATAGGCGGCAGCATCGCGAGCAGTACTTC CASSLDRRQHREQYF
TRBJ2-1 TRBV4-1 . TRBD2 TGCGCCAGCAGCCAACCCAGCGGGAGGGCCGAGAATGAGCAGTTCTTC CASSQPSGRAENEQFF
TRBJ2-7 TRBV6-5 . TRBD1 TGTGCCAGCAGTTACCGGGACAGGGGTTACGAGCAGTACTTC CASSYRDRGYEQYF
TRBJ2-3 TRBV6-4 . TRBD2 TGTGCCAGCTGGACTAGCGGGGGGAGAAGGGTAGATACGCAGTATTTT CASWTSGGRRVDTQYF
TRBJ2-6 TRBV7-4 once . TGTGCCAGCAGCGCGTACACCAGCTCACAAAGTCGGGCCAACGTCCTGACTTTC CASSAYTSSQSRANVLTF
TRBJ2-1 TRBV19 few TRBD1 TGTGCCAGTAGTATGGGGACAGCCTACAATGAGCAGTTCTTC CASSMGTAYNEQFF
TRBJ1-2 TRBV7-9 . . TGTGCCAGCAGCTTAGCGAGCGGAGCTCCCTATGGCTACACCTTC CASSLASGAPYGYTF
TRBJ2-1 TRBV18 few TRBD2 TGTGCCAGCTCACTCTTGGGGACTAGCGGGGGGCGCTACAATGAGCAGTTCTTC CASSLLGTSGGRYNEQFF
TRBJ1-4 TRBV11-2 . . TGTGCCAGCAGCTTAGGGAGGACGGTGAATAATGAAAAACTGTTTTTT CASSLGRTVNNEKLFF
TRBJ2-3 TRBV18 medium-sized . TGTGCCAGCTCACCACCGGGGCTTTACACAGATACGCAGTATTTT CASSPPGLYTDTQYF
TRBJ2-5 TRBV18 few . TGTGCCAGCTCCCCCGCGAGAACCCAGTACTTC CASSPARTQYF
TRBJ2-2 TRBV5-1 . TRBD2 TGCGCCAGCAGCTTGGCTGCGGGAGAATCCTATATCGGGGAGCTGTTTTTT CASSLAAGESYIGELFF
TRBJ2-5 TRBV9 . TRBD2 TGTGCCAGCAGCGTGTGGACTAGCGGGCCCCAAGAGACCCAGTACTTC CASSVWTSGPQETQYF
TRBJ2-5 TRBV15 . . TGTGCCACCCGAGCGTTGCGACTTTCCGCTGGGACCCAGTACTTC CATRALRLSAGTQYF
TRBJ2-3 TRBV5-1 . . TGCGCCAGCAGCTCCATCGACAGTAAGGGCACAGATACGCAGTATTTT CASSSIDSKGTDTQYF
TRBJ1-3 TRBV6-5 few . TGTGCCAGCAGGACCTCTTGGAGTCCTGGAAACACCATATATTTT CASRTSWSPGNTIYF
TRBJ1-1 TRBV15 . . TGTGCCACCAGCAGAGATTCTAATCCTAACACTGAAGCTTTCTTT CATSRDSNPNTEAFF